This T cell receptor (beta chain) was identified during a study of blood T cell repertoires in COVID-19. In the study overall: Sites in the United States, Italy and Spain provided acute and convalescent COVID-19 samples.

Germline V gene sequence: CDR1 LNHDA, CDR2 SQIVND (reference sequence). The ends were cut back, 5 bases at V and 4 bases at J, with 21 bases in the middle. The CDR3 spans 17 residues. Data came from immunoSEQ multiplex PCR; TCRdb stores just in-frame clones and leaves some out. The sample holds 65,000 to 95,000 clones; roughly 88% are singletons and the top ten take about 2.9%. The clonotype originates from a man between 65 and 80 years old with active or convalescent COVID-19. The source material was peripheral blood. The chain joins TRBV19 to TRBJ1-3; D is possibly TRBD1 (5 bases). For the CDR3, the DNA is TGTGCCAGTAGTTCCCGTGGAGGGGTAAGAATCGGAAACACCATATATTTT. Translating gives CASSSRGGVRIGNTIYF.